Following are 27 T cell receptor beta chains from one sample sequenced in a study of CD49a tissue-resident CD8 T cells in human skin. Using immunoSEQ multiplex PCR, the repertoire was profiled, and TCRdb retains in-frame clones only, with some absent. This sample carries 750 to 950 clones, around three fifths of them seen once, and the ten largest clones take more than 35%. Sequencing was performed on CLA- CD8+ effector memory T cells sorted from blood. The origin of the receptors is a human donor in good health.

V and J are TRBV6-8 and TRBJ1-5, with unresolved D. CDR1 MNHGY and CDR2 SAAAGT come from the germline V gene. The CDR3 runs to 15 residues. With 3 bases removed from V and 4 bases from J, the gap between germline ends came to 13 bases. In DNA form, the CDR3 reads TGTGCCAGCAGTTATGTTACGGCGGGGAATCAGCCCCAGCATTTT. It encodes CASSYVTAGNQPQHF.

The table lists this clone with a count of one. This chain links TRBV7-9 with TRBJ2-7, with TRBD1 as a possible D gene (6 bases). The CDR3 is made up of 12 amino acids. Trimming took off 5 bases at V and 4 bases at J, with 9 bases between the two ends. In germline, CDR1 is SEHNR, CDR2 FQNEAQ (reference sequence). CDR3 coding DNA: TGTGCCAGCAGCCCCACAGGGTACGAGCAGTACTTC. Translation gives CASSPTGYEQYF.

This chain links TRBV29-1 with TRBJ1-2, with TRBD1 matching 7 bases. After removal of 5 bases from V and 4 bases from J, the junction contained 4 bases not matched to a gene. CDR1 SQVTM and CDR2 ANQGSEA come from the germline V gene. CDR3 length: 12 amino acids. The CDR3 loop is CSVQGGSYGYTF. Here the CDR3 DNA reads TGCAGCGTTCAAGGGGGCTCCTATGGCTACACCTTC.

The genes are TRBV10-3 and TRBJ2-7, with 9 bases that match TRBD1. The J segment lost 1 base and the V segment lost 4 bases, leaving 5 bases of the junction unmatched. In germline, CDR1 is ENHRY, CDR2 SYGVKD. This CDR3 has 15 amino acids. CDR3 bases: TGTGCCATCAGTGCCAGAGACAGGGGGTCCTACGAGCAGTACGTC. Encoded protein: CAISARDRGSYEQYV.

This clone came up once. The V and J genes are TRBV5-5 and TRBJ2-5, with D perhaps TRBD2 (7 bases). Trimming took off 0 bases at V and 5 bases at J, with 17 bases between the two ends. Per the germline V gene, CDR1 is SGHKS and CDR2 is YYEKEE (reference sequence). The CDR3 loop spans 16 amino acids. CDR3 loop: CASSLEGGGWWETQYF. The CDR3 DNA sequence: TGTGCCAGCAGCTTGGAGGGGGGAGGGTGGTGGGAGACCCAGTACTTC.

This clone has more than one count but fewer than ten. The CDR3 DNA is TGTGCCAGCAGCTTGTATTCGGGACAGAACACCGGGGAGCTGTTTTTT. Protein product: CASSLYSGQNTGELFF. The chain combines TRBV5-5 with TRBJ2-2, with a tentative D call TRBD1 (6 bases). The CDR3 is made up of 16 amino acids. Germline values: CDR1 SGHKS, CDR2 YYEKEE (reference sequence). Between the trimmed V and J ends, which lost 1 base and 1 base, there was a span of 11 bases. The variable domain in full, with the rest retrieved from reference TRBV5-5 and TRBJ2-2, is DAGVTQSPTHLIKTRGQQVTLRCSPISGHKSVSWYQQVLGQGPQFIFQYYEKEERGRGNFPDRFSARQFPNYSSELNVNALLLGDSALYLCASSLYSGQNTGELFFGEGSRLTVL.

The chain employs TRBV2 and TRBJ1-5, with 10 nucleotides matching TRBD1. V was pared by 4 bases and J by 6 bases, with 12 bases of the junction left unmatched. This CDR3 contains 17 residues. Germline V gene sequence: CDR1 SNHLY, CDR2 FYNNEI. Here the CDR3 reads CASSARDRGIEIQPQHF. The CDR3 region has the DNA TGTGCCAGCAGTGCTCGGGACAGGGGTATAGAAATTCAGCCCCAGCATTTT.

This clone was counted only a few times. This chain connects TRBV27 to TRBJ2-2, with 11 positions matching TRBD2. Germline CDR1 is MNHEY and CDR2 is SMNVEV (reference sequence). After removal of 4 bases from V and 7 bases from J, the junction contained 8 bases not matched to a gene. The CDR3 extends over 16 amino acids. The DNA for the CDR3 is TGTGCCAGCAGTTACACTAGCGGGAGTGTCGGCGGGGAGCTGTTTTTT. This translates into CASSYTSGSVGGELFF.

This clone has more than one count but fewer than ten. This chain links TRBV6-1 with TRBJ2-2, with TRBD2 matching 7 bases. Trimming cost V 4 bases and J 4 bases; bases outside gene matches: 6. CDR1 and CDR2 from the germline V gene are MNHNS and SASEGT. This CDR3 has 15 residues. The chain's CDR3 is CASSALADSTGELFF. The CDR3 DNA sequence: TGTGCCAGCAGTGCCCTAGCGGATAGCACCGGGGAGCTGTTTTTT.

The rearrangement links TRBV4-2 to TRBJ2-3; a possible D gene is TRBD1 (6 bases). The CDR3 loop spans 15 amino acids. CDR1 is LGHNA, CDR2 YNFKEQ, per germline. V lost 0 bases to trimming and J lost 2 bases, with 9 bases between them. The CDR3 nucleotides are TGTGCCAGCAGCCAAGATGGGGGCCCCACAGATACGCAGTATTTT. This codes for CASSQDGGPTDTQYF.

The chain has TRBV28 and TRBJ2-5; TRBD2 agrees at 8 bases. CDR1 is MDHEN, CDR2 SYDVKM, per germline. The CDR3 runs 16 residues. J lost 1 base, V lost 5 bases, and 9 bases had no gene match. CDR3 in DNA: TGTGCCAGCAGTCTCCGGGGGGGTCAGGGCCAAGAGACCCAGTACTTC. It translates to CASSLRGGQGQETQYF.

The V and J genes are TRBV4-1 and TRBJ2-2; 14 bases are a match to TRBD2. With 2 bases clipped from V and 6 bases from J, the junction kept 2 bases outside the gene matches. Germline CDR1 MGHRA, CDR2 YSYEKL. The CDR3 has 16 amino acids. As DNA, the CDR3 is TGCGCCAGCAGCCAACCGGGACTAGCGGGAGCCGGGGAGCTGTTTTTT. It translates to CASSQPGLAGAGELFF.

The CDR3 loop is CASNSGGAPDTQYF. CDR3 coding DNA: TGTGCCAGCAACAGCGGGGGGGCCCCAGATACGCAGTATTTT. The genes are TRBV28 and TRBJ2-3; 10 nucleotides align to TRBD2. Germline V gene sequence: CDR1 MDHEN, CDR2 SYDVKM. The CDR3 totals 14 residues. V lost 7 bases and J lost 4; bases outside the gene matches: 5. The full variable domain, in which reference TRBV28 and TRBJ2-3 provide the parts outside the CDR3, is DVKVTQSSRYLVKRTGEKVFLECVQDMDHENMFWYRQDPGLGLRLIYFSYDVKMKEKGDIPEGYSVSREKKERFSLILESASTNQTSMYLCASNSGGAPDTQYFGPGTRLTVL.

V and J are TRBV2 and TRBJ1-2; D is possibly TRBD1 (5 bases). CDR1 SNHLY and CDR2 FYNNEI come from the germline V gene. The CDR3 extends over 14 amino acids. V lost 3 bases and J 7 bases, leaving 15 bases between the germline ends. The CDR3 nucleotides read TGTGCCAGCAGTGACAGGGCGGTTCTGAGTGGCTACACCTTC. Translation gives CASSDRAVLSGYTF.

The V call is TRBV7-9, the J call TRBJ2-2, with 11 bases fitting TRBD2. Germline V gives CDR1 SEHNR, CDR2 FQNEAQ (reference sequence). This CDR3 is built from 17 residues. Unmatched junction bases numbered 8, after V lost 8 bases and J lost 0 bases. The CDR3 protein is CASAWTSGPANTGELFF. The CDR3, as DNA: TGTGCCAGCGCCTGGACTAGCGGGCCTGCGAACACCGGGGAGCTGTTTTTT.

In its sample, this clone ranks as hyperexpanded. The V and J genes are TRBV10-3 and TRBJ2-1; no clear D. There are 11 residues in the CDR3. Germline V CDR1 and CDR2: ENHRY, SYGVKD. V was cut by 8 bases and J by 6 bases, with 8 bases left in between. CDR3 amino acids: CAISVGNEQFF. CDR3 nucleotide sequence: TGTGCCATCTCGGTCGGCAATGAGCAGTTCTTC.

Worth noting for this clone: Other DNA sequences of this sample code for an identical CDR3. This sequence joins TRBV29-1 and TRBJ2-7; no definite D call. CDR3 size: 11 residues. V dropped 4 bases and J dropped 2 bases, with 6 bases sitting between them. Germline values: CDR1 SQVTM, CDR2 ANQGSEA. The CDR3 sequence: CSVGGAYEQYF. The CDR3 DNA is TGCAGCGTTGGTGGAGCCTACGAGCAGTACTTC.

The rearrangement links TRBV6-1 to TRBJ1-6; no clear D. The V end lost 6 bases, the J end lost 7 bases, and 13 bases lay between the germline ends. Looked up from germline, CDR1 is MNHNS and CDR2 is SASEGT. The CDR3 totals 14 residues. In nucleotides, the CDR3 is TGTGCCAGCAGGTATCACATGGAGAATTCACCCCTCCACTTT. This gives the protein CASRYHMENSPLHF.

The genes are TRBV7-9 and TRBJ2-7; 7 bases agree with TRBD2. The length of the CDR3 is 17 residues. V gave up 5 bases and J gave up 7 bases; unmatched junction bases: 20. Looked up from germline, CDR1 is SEHNR and CDR2 is FQNEAQ (reference sequence). The CDR3 bases are TGTGCCAGCAGCCCGCGCCGGGACGGAATGTTCGGGGGGGAGCAGTACTTC. It codes for CASSPRRDGMFGGEQYF.

This chain connects TRBV14 to TRBJ2-3; 9 nucleotides match TRBD1. J lost 5 bases, V lost 2 bases, and 14 bases had no gene match. The germline V gene has CDR1 SGHDN and CDR2 FVKESK. This CDR3 has 18 amino acids. CDR3 DNA sequence: TGTGCCAGCAGCCAAAGAGAGATAAACAGGGGGCGCGGAGATACGCAGTATTTT. Its translation: CASSQREINRGRGDTQYF.

The chain uses TRBV27 and TRBJ2-7; TRBD1 matches 7 bases. CDR3 size: 14 residues. After removal of 5 bases from V and 5 bases from J, the junction contained 9 bases not matched to a gene. Germline CDR1 reads MNHEY; CDR2 reads SMNVEV (reference sequence). The CDR3 nucleotides are TGTGCCAGCAGTGGGACAGCTGTATACCACGAGCAGTACGTC. The encoded protein is CASSGTAVYHEQYV.

The rearrangement uses TRBV2 and TRBJ2-7; 9 positions agree with TRBD2. This CDR3 region has 15 residues. The V and J ends lost 7 bases and 0 bases, in that order; junction bases with no gene match: 7. CDR1 is SNHLY and CDR2 is FYNNEI in the germline V gene. Here the CDR3 reads CASTLTSGLSYEQYF. The CDR3 DNA follows: TGTGCCAGCACCCTTACTAGCGGGCTCTCCTACGAGCAGTACTTC.

The CDR3 nucleotides are TGTGCTAGTGGTGGTTGTGGTGCAGGACAAAGTCGGGCCAACGTCCTGACTTTC. Translated, it gives CASGGCGAGQSRANVLTF. The V and J genes are TRBV12-5 and TRBJ2-6, with TRBD1 as a possible D gene (5 bases). V lost 5 bases and J lost 5, with 22 bases in between. Germline V gene lookup returns CDR1 LGHNT and CDR2 FRNRAP. The CDR3 runs to 18 residues.

This clone was counted once. The V gene is TRBV28, the J gene TRBJ2-5; 8 nucleotides match TRBD2. The CDR3 is 16 residues long. V gave up 0 bases and J gave up 5 bases; unmatched junction bases: 8. Germline lookup yields CDR1 MDHEN and CDR2 SYDVKM. CDR3 coding DNA: TGTGCCAGCAGTTTATGGACAGCGGGAGACTGGGAGACCCAGTACTTC. It yields the protein CASSLWTAGDWETQYF. The whole variable domain, filled in from reference TRBV28 and TRBJ2-5, reads DVKVTQSSRYLVKRTGEKVFLECVQDMDHENMFWYRQDPGLGLRLIYFSYDVKMKEKGDIPEGYSVSREKKERFSLILESASTNQTSMYLCASSLWTAGDWETQYFGPGTRLLVL.

The rearrangement links TRBV7-9 to TRBJ1-2; D remains ambiguous. Germline loops: CDR1 SEHNR, CDR2 FQNEAQ (reference sequence). This CDR3 is 15 amino acids long. Trimming cost V 1 base and J 3 bases, with 12 bases left between them. The CDR3 region has the DNA TGTGCCAGCAGCTTAGGCGTAGCGTCCTACTATGGCTACACCTTC. This sequence encodes CASSLGVASYYGYTF.

This sequence joins TRBV6-9 and TRBJ2-3; TRBD2 aligns across 12 bases. CDR1 is MNHGY, CDR2 SVAAGI, per germline. There are 17 residues in the CDR3. V lost 6 bases and J lost 8; bases outside the gene matches: 15. The chain's CDR3 is CASRPNQLAGGWATQYF. CDR3 nucleotide sequence: TGTGCCAGCAGACCCAACCAACTAGCGGGAGGATGGGCTACGCAGTATTTT.

The chain is built from TRBV7-6 and TRBJ1-1; 8 bases map to TRBD1. The CDR3 length is 15 residues. CDR1 and CDR2 (germline): SGHVS, FNYEAQ. V was clipped by 1 base and J by 7 bases; unmatched bases: 8. The CDR3 nucleotides read TGTGCCAGCAGCTTAGGAGCTTCAGGGGGCCGTGAAGCTTTCTTT. Protein: CASSLGASGGREAFF.